This paragraph covers one TCR beta chain sequence. This record belongs to a study of shared clonotypes between healthy human individuals. Whole-study context: CD4 naive and CD4 memory each took three plates per donor, while CD8 naive took two and CD8 memory one.

All participating donors were Caucasian adults from Nashville, Tennessee. A CD45RA-negative memory subset and a CD45RA+ naive subset were separated from the CD4+ cells. Under the authors' procedure: Owing to the provision of junction-only sequences devoid of quality scores by immunoSEQ, filtering differed. TCRdb's table, derived via immunoSEQ multiplex PCR, lists solely in-frame clones and lacks some. The V and J calls and clone size were taken over from that table, and D and trimming were inferred from the DNA. The data contain 850,000 to 1,200,000 clones, about 75% of them seen just once; the ten biggest clones take up approximately 1.5%. Germline CDR1 and CDR2: SGHRS and YFSETQ. The V segment lost 3 bases and the J segment 15 bases; nucleotides outside the gene matches: 5. There are 11 residues in the CDR3.

The chain employs TRBV5-1 and TRBJ2-1; 8 positions match TRBD2. The clonotype was recovered from a young man in good health. Sequenced sample: memory CD4+ T cells sorted from blood. Subset of the sample: CD45RA-negative fraction. The CDR3 sequence is CASSSVAGLFF. CDR3 DNA sequence: TGCGCCAGCAGCTCAGTAGCGGGATTGTTCTTC.